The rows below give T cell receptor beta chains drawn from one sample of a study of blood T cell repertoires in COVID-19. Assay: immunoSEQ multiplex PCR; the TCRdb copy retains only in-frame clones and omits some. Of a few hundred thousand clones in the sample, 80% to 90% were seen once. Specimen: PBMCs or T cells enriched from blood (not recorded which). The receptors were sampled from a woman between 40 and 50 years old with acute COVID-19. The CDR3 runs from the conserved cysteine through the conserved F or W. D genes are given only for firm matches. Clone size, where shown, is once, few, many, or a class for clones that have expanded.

cdr3_aa: CASSPGIPSGRYYEQYF
cdr3_nt: TGTGCCAGCTCACCCGGGATCCCTAGCGGGAGGTACTACGAGCAGTACTTC
j_call: TRBJ2-7
cdr3_length: 17
clone_size: .
d_call: TRBD2
v_call: TRBV18

cdr3_aa: CASSLPGGEAFF
cdr3_nt: TGTGCCAGCAGCTTACCAGGGGGGGAAGCTTTCTTT
j_call: TRBJ1-1
cdr3_length: 12
clone_size: .
d_call: TRBD1
v_call: TRBV11-3

cdr3_aa: CASSLQGVSGYTF
cdr3_nt: TGTGCCAGCAGCTTGCAGGGGGTTTCTGGCTACACCTTC
j_call: TRBJ1-2
cdr3_length: 13
clone_size: .
d_call: TRBD1
v_call: TRBV5-4

cdr3_aa: CASSKGGGAEAFF
cdr3_nt: TGTGCCAGCAGCAAAGGAGGGGGCGCTGAAGCTTTCTTT
j_call: TRBJ1-1
cdr3_length: 13
clone_size: .
d_call: .
v_call: TRBV21-1

cdr3_aa: CAISDPSGRRTEQYF
cdr3_nt: TGTGCCATCAGTGACCCTAGCGGAAGGAGAACCGAGCAGTACTTC
j_call: TRBJ2-7
cdr3_length: 15
clone_size: few
d_call: TRBD2
v_call: TRBV10-3

cdr3_aa: CASSDSGRSTDTQYF
cdr3_nt: TGTGCCAGCAGCGATAGCGGGAGAAGCACAGATACGCAGTATTTT
j_call: TRBJ2-3
cdr3_length: 15
clone_size: .
d_call: TRBD2
v_call: TRBV7-2

cdr3_aa: CASSLNSRAEAFF
cdr3_nt: TGTGCCAGCAGTTTAAACTCGAGGGCAGAAGCTTTCTTT
j_call: TRBJ1-1
cdr3_length: 13
clone_size: .
d_call: .
v_call: TRBV28

cdr3_aa: CASSQAGTATVNSPLHF
cdr3_nt: TGTGCCAGCAGCCAAGCCGGGACAGCCACAGTTAATTCACCCCTCCACTTT
j_call: TRBJ1-6
cdr3_length: 17
clone_size: .
d_call: TRBD1
v_call: TRBV4-2

cdr3_aa: CSGRINYGYTF
cdr3_nt: TGCAGTGGGAGAATTAACTATGGCTACACCTTC
j_call: TRBJ1-2
cdr3_length: 11
clone_size: once
d_call: .
v_call: TRBV20-1

cdr3_aa: CASSASGRGTDTQYF
cdr3_nt: TGTGCCAGCAGTGCTAGCGGGAGAGGAACAGATACGCAGTATTTT
j_call: TRBJ2-3
cdr3_length: 15
clone_size: .
d_call: TRBD2
v_call: TRBV25-1

cdr3_aa: CASRRVTEAFF
cdr3_nt: TGTGCCAGCAGACGGGTCACTGAAGCTTTCTTT
j_call: TRBJ1-1
cdr3_length: 11
clone_size: .
d_call: .
v_call: TRBV28

cdr3_aa: CASTGWAGAETQYF
cdr3_nt: TGTGCCAGCACAGGGTGGGCGGGGGCGGAGACCCAGTACTTC
j_call: TRBJ2-5
cdr3_length: 14
clone_size: .
d_call: .
v_call: TRBV6-5

cdr3_aa: CASSPGDSSKNIQYF
cdr3_nt: TGTGCCAGCAGCCCGGGGGACAGCTCCAAAAACATTCAGTACTTC
j_call: TRBJ2-4
cdr3_length: 15
clone_size: .
d_call: .
v_call: TRBV3-1/TRBV3-2

cdr3_aa: CASTPGGRDEKLFF
cdr3_nt: TGTGCCAGCACACCGGGGGGGCGGGATGAAAAACTGTTTTTT
j_call: TRBJ1-4
cdr3_length: 14
clone_size: .
d_call: .
v_call: TRBV28

cdr3_aa: CASSLNRGNQPQHF
cdr3_nt: TGTGCCAGCAGTCTTAACAGGGGCAATCAGCCCCAGCATTTT
j_call: TRBJ1-5
cdr3_length: 14
clone_size: .
d_call: .
v_call: TRBV3-1/TRBV3-2

cdr3_aa: CASSPLSRNPFF
cdr3_nt: TGTGCCAGCAGTCCCCTTAGCCGTAACCCGTTCTTC
j_call: TRBJ2-1
cdr3_length: 12
clone_size: .
d_call: .
v_call: TRBV28

cdr3_aa: CAWASGNTIYF
cdr3_nt: TGTGCCTGGGCTTCTGGAAACACCATATATTTT
j_call: TRBJ1-3
cdr3_length: 11
clone_size: .
d_call: .
v_call: TRBV30

cdr3_aa: CASSLEAGGGGYTF
cdr3_nt: TGTGCCAGCAGCTTAGAGGCGGGAGGAGGTGGCTACACCTTC
j_call: TRBJ1-2
cdr3_length: 14
clone_size: .
d_call: .
v_call: TRBV7-8

cdr3_aa: CASSLYNNEQFF
cdr3_nt: TGTGCCAGCAGCTTATATAACAATGAGCAGTTCTTC
j_call: TRBJ2-1
cdr3_length: 12
clone_size: .
d_call: .
v_call: TRBV7-2

cdr3_aa: CATSDSTGLAGVNEQFF
cdr3_nt: TGTGCCACCAGTGATTCGACGGGACTAGCGGGAGTCAATGAGCAGTTCTTC
j_call: TRBJ2-1
cdr3_length: 17
clone_size: .
d_call: TRBD2
v_call: TRBV24-1

cdr3_aa: CASSLESGRANYGYTF
cdr3_nt: TGTGCCAGCAGCTTAGAATCGGGGAGAGCTAACTATGGCTACACCTTC
j_call: TRBJ1-2
cdr3_length: 16
clone_size: .
d_call: .
v_call: TRBV11-2

cdr3_aa: CASGHSKLGTEAFF
cdr3_nt: TGTGCCAGCGGACACTCAAAGTTGGGCACTGAAGCTTTCTTT
j_call: TRBJ1-1
cdr3_length: 14
clone_size: .
d_call: .
v_call: TRBV27

cdr3_aa: CASSLPTAGVGYEQYF
cdr3_nt: TGTGCCAGCAGTCTACCAACCGCGGGAGTAGGGTACGAGCAGTACTTC
j_call: TRBJ2-7
cdr3_length: 16
clone_size: .
d_call: TRBD2
v_call: TRBV28

cdr3_aa: CASRGTGPTGELFF
cdr3_nt: TGTGCCAGCAGGGGGACAGGGCCCACCGGGGAGCTGTTTTTT
j_call: TRBJ2-2
cdr3_length: 14
clone_size: .
d_call: TRBD1
v_call: TRBV7-9

cdr3_aa: CASSLVPAGDTQYF
cdr3_nt: TGCGCCAGCAGCTTGGTCCCGGCGGGAGATACGCAGTATTTT
j_call: TRBJ2-3
cdr3_length: 14
clone_size: .
d_call: .
v_call: TRBV5-1

cdr3_aa: CASSPRRDRVNTGELFF
cdr3_nt: TGTGCCAGCAGCCCTCGTCGGGACAGGGTTAACACCGGGGAGCTGTTTTTT
j_call: TRBJ2-2
cdr3_length: 17
clone_size: .
d_call: TRBD1
v_call: TRBV5-4

cdr3_aa: CASSRTLGLALYEQYF
cdr3_nt: TGTGCCAGCAGCCGCACTTTGGGACTAGCCCTTTACGAGCAGTACTTC
j_call: TRBJ2-7
cdr3_length: 16
clone_size: .
d_call: TRBD2
v_call: TRBV3-1/TRBV3-2

cdr3_aa: CASRSGGRMVGTAGELFF
cdr3_nt: TGTGCCAGTAGAAGCGGCGGGAGAATGGTTGGGACGGCCGGGGAGCTGTTTTTT
j_call: TRBJ2-2
cdr3_length: 18
clone_size: .
d_call: TRBD2
v_call: TRBV19

cdr3_aa: CASKPGGFAQPQHF
cdr3_nt: TGTGCCAGCAAGCCGGGTGGTTTCGCTCAGCCCCAGCATTTT
j_call: TRBJ1-5
cdr3_length: 14
clone_size: .
d_call: .
v_call: TRBV6-5

cdr3_aa: CATPGQGGYGYTF
cdr3_nt: TGTGCCACACCGGGACAGGGGGGCTATGGCTACACCTTC
j_call: TRBJ1-2
cdr3_length: 13
clone_size: .
d_call: TRBD1
v_call: TRBV28

cdr3_aa: CAWSPLRETQYF
cdr3_nt: TGTGCCTGGAGCCCACTCCGAGAGACCCAGTACTTC
j_call: TRBJ2-5
cdr3_length: 12
clone_size: .
d_call: .
v_call: TRBV30

cdr3_aa: CASSAVTGTRSYNEQFF
cdr3_nt: TGTGCCAGCAGCGCAGTAACGGGGACTCGAAGCTACAATGAGCAGTTCTTC
j_call: TRBJ2-1
cdr3_length: 17
clone_size: few
d_call: .
v_call: TRBV9

cdr3_aa: CASSGQAPGYEQYF
cdr3_nt: TGTGCCAGCAGCGGACAGGCCCCCGGGTACGAGCAGTACTTC
j_call: TRBJ2-7
cdr3_length: 14
clone_size: .
d_call: TRBD1
v_call: TRBV28

cdr3_aa: CASSYDRGYETQYF
cdr3_nt: TGTGCCAGCAGTTACGACAGGGGGTACGAGACCCAGTACTTC
j_call: TRBJ2-5
cdr3_length: 14
clone_size: .
d_call: TRBD1
v_call: TRBV6-5

cdr3_aa: CASSLQYAEAFF
cdr3_nt: TGTGCCAGCAGCTTACAGTACGCTGAAGCTTTCTTT
j_call: TRBJ1-1
cdr3_length: 12
clone_size: .
d_call: .
v_call: TRBV7-2

cdr3_aa: CASSSPPLESSYGYTF
cdr3_nt: TGTGCCAGCAGCTCTCCTCCCTTAGAGTCTTCCTATGGCTACACCTTC
j_call: TRBJ1-2
cdr3_length: 16
clone_size: .
d_call: .
v_call: TRBV7-2

cdr3_aa: CASGMDITNYGYTF
cdr3_nt: TGTGCTAGTGGTATGGACATTACCAACTATGGCTACACCTTC
j_call: TRBJ1-2
cdr3_length: 14
clone_size: .
d_call: .
v_call: TRBV12-5

cdr3_aa: CASSKGLNRNYSNQPQHF
cdr3_nt: TGTGCCAGCAGCAAGGGACTAAATCGGAATTATAGCAATCAGCCCCAGCATTTT
j_call: TRBJ1-5
cdr3_length: 18
clone_size: .
d_call: .
v_call: TRBV21-1

cdr3_aa: CASSPAGTGVGNTIYF
cdr3_nt: TGTGCCAGCTCACCGGCCGGGACAGGAGTTGGAAACACCATATATTTT
j_call: TRBJ1-3
cdr3_length: 16
clone_size: .
d_call: TRBD1
v_call: TRBV18

cdr3_aa: CASSQERAGGKNEQFF
cdr3_nt: TGCGCCAGCAGCCAAGAAAGGGCAGGGGGCAAGAATGAGCAGTTCTTC
j_call: TRBJ2-1
cdr3_length: 16
clone_size: .
d_call: TRBD1
v_call: TRBV4-1

cdr3_aa: CASSRGSSYNSPLHF
cdr3_nt: TGTGCCAGCAGTCGGGGGAGCTCCTATAATTCACCCCTCCACTTT
j_call: TRBJ1-6
cdr3_length: 15
clone_size: once
d_call: .
v_call: TRBV28

cdr3_aa: CASSLAGAGKLFF
cdr3_nt: TGTGCCAGCAGTCTAGCGGGGGCGGGTAAACTGTTTTTT
j_call: TRBJ1-4
cdr3_length: 13
clone_size: few
d_call: .
v_call: TRBV28

cdr3_aa: CASSLVPGVKDGYTF
cdr3_nt: TGTGCCAGCAGTTTAGTACCCGGGGTTAAGGATGGCTACACCTTC
j_call: TRBJ1-2
cdr3_length: 15
clone_size: .
d_call: .
v_call: TRBV27

cdr3_aa: CATTEQGSNQPQHF
cdr3_nt: TGTGCCACTACCGAACAGGGGAGCAATCAGCCCCAGCATTTT
j_call: TRBJ1-5
cdr3_length: 14
clone_size: .
d_call: TRBD1
v_call: TRBV2

cdr3_aa: CSVGGTSGRGNEQFF
cdr3_nt: TGCAGCGTTGGGGGGACTTCCGGGAGGGGGAATGAGCAGTTCTTC
j_call: TRBJ2-1
cdr3_length: 15
clone_size: .
d_call: TRBD2
v_call: TRBV29-1

cdr3_aa: CASSPSQETQYF
cdr3_nt: TGTGCCAGCTCACCTAGCCAAGAGACCCAGTACTTC
j_call: TRBJ2-5
cdr3_length: 12
clone_size: .
d_call: .
v_call: TRBV18

cdr3_aa: CASSLGQGGLPLHF
cdr3_nt: TGTGCCAGCAGCCTGGGACAGGGCGGGTTACCCCTCCACTTT
j_call: TRBJ1-6
cdr3_length: 14
clone_size: .
d_call: TRBD1
v_call: TRBV13

cdr3_aa: CASSLRGIGNQPQHF
cdr3_nt: TGTGCCAGCAGTTTAAGGGGGATAGGCAATCAGCCCCAGCATTTT
j_call: TRBJ1-5
cdr3_length: 15
clone_size: .
d_call: .
v_call: TRBV28

cdr3_aa: CASSPHRAGGNQPQHF
cdr3_nt: TGTGCCAGCTCACCTCACCGGGCGGGGGGGAATCAGCCCCAGCATTTT
j_call: TRBJ1-5
cdr3_length: 16
clone_size: .
d_call: .
v_call: TRBV18

cdr3_aa: CASSLDNGELFF
cdr3_nt: TGTGCCAGCAGCCTAGATAACGGGGAGCTGTTTTTT
j_call: TRBJ2-2
cdr3_length: 12
clone_size: few
d_call: .
v_call: TRBV13